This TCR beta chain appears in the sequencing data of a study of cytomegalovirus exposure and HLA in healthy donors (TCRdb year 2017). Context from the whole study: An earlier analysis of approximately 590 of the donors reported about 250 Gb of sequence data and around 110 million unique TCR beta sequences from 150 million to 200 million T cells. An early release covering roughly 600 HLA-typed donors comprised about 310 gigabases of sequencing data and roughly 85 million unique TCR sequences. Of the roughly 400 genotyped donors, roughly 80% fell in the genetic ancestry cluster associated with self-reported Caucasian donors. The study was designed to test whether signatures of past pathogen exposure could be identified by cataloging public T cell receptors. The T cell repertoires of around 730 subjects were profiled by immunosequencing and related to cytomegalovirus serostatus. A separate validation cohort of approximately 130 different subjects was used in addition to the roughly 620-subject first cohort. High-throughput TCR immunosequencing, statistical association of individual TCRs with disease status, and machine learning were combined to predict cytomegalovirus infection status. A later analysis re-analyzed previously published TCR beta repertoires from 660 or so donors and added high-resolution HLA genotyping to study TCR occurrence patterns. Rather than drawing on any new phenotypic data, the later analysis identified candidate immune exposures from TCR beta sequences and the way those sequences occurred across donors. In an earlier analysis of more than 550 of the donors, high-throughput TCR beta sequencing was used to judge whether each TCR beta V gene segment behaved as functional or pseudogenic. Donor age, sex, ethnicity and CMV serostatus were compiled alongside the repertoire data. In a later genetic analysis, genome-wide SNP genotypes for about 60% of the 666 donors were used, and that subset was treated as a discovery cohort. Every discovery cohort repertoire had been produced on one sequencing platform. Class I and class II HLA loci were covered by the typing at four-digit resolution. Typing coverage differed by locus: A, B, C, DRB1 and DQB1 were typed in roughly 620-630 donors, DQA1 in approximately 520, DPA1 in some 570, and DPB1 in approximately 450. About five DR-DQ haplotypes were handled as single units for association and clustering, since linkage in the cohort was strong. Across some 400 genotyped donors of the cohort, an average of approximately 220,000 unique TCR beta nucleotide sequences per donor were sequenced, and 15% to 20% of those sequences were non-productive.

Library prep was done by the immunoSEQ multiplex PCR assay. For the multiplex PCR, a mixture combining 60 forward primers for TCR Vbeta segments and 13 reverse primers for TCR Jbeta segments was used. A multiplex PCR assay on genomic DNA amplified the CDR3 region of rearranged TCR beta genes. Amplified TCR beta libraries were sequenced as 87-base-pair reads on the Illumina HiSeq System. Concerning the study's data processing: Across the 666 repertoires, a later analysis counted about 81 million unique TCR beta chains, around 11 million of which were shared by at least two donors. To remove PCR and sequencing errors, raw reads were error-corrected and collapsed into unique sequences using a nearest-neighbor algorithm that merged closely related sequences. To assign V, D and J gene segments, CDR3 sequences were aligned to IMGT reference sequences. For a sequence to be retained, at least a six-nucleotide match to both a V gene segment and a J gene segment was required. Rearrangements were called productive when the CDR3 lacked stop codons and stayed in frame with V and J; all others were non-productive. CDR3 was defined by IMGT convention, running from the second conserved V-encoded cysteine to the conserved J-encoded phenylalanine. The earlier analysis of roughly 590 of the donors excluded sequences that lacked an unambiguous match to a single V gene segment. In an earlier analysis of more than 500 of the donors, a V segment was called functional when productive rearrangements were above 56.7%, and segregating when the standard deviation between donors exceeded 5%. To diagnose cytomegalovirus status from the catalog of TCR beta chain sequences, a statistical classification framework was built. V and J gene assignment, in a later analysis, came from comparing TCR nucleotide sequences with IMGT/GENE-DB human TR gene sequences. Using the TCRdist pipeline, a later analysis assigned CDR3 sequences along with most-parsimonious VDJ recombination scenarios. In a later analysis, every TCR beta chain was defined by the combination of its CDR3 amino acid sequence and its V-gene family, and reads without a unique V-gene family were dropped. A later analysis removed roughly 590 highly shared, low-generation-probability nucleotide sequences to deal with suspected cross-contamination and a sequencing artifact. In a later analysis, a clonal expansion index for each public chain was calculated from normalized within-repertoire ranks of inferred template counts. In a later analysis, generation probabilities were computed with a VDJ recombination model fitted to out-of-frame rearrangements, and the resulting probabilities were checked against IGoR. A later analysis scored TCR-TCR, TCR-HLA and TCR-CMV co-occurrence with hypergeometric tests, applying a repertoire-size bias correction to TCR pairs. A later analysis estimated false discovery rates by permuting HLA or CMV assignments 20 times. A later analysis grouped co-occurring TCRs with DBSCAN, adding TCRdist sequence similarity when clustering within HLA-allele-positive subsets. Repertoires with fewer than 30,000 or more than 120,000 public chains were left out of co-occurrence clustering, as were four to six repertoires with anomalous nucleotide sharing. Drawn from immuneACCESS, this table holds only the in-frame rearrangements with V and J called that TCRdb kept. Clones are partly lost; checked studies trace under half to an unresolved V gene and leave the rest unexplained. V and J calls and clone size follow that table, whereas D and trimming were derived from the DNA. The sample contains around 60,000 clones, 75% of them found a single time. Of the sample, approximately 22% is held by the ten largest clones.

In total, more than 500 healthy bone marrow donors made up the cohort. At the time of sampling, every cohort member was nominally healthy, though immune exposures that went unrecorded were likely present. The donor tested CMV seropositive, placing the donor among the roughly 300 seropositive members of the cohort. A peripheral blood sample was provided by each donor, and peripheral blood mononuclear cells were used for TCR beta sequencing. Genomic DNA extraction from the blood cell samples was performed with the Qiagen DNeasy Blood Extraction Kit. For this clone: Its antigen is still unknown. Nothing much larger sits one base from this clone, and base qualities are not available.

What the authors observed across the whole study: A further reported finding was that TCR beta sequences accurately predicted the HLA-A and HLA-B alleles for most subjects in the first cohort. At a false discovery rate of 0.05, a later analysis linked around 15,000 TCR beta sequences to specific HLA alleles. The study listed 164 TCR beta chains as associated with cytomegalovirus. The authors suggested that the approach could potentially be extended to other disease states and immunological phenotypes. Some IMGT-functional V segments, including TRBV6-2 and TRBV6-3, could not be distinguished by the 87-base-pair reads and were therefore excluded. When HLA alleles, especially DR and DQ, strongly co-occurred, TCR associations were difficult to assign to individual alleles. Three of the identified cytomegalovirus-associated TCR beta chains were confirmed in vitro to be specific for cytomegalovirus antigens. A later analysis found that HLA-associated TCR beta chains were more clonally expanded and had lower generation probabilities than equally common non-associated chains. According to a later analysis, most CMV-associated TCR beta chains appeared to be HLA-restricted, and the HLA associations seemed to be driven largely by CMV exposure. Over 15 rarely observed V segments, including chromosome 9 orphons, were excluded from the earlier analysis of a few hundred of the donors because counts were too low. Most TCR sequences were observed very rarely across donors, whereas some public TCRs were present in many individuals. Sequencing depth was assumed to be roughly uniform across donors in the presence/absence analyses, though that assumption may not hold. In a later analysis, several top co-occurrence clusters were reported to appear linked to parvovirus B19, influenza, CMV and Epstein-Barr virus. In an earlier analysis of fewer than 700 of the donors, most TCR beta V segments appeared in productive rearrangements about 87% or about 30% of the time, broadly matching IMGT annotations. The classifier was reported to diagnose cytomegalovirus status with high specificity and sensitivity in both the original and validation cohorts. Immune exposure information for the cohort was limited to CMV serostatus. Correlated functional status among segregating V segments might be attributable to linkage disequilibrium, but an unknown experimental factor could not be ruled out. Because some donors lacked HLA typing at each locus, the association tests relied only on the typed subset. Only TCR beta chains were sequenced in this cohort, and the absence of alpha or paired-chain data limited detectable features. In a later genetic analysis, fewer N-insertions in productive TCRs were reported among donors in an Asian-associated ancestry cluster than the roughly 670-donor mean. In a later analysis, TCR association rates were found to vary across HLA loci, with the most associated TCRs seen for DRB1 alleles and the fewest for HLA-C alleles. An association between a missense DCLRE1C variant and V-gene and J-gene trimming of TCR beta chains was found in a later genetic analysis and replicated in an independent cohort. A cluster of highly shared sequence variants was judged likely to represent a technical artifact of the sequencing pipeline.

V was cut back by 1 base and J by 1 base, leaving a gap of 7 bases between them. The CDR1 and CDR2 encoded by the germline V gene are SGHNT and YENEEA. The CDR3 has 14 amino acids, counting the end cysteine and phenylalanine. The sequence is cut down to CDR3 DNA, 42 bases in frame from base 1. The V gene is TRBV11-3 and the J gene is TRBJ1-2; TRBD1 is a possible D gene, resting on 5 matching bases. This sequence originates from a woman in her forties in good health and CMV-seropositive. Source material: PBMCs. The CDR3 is CASSLGDYNYGYTF. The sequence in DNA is TGTGCCAGCAGCTTAGGGGACTATAACTATGGCTACACCTTC.